The text below deals with one TCR beta chain. The germline CDR1 and CDR2 sequences are LGHDT and YNNKEL (reference sequence). The CDR3 consists of 15 residues. The germline V and J ends were trimmed by 2 bases and 7 bases, with 14 bases remaining between them. This entry comes from a study of CD8 T cells in Susac syndrome. The overall study: Patients with Susac syndrome were therapy-naive, on corticosteroids, or on intravenous immunoglobulin alone at the time that blood was drawn.

When the RNA was reverse transcribed, random hexamers were used with an input of roughly 0.45 to 1 ug. Amplification of the TCR beta CDR3 was carried out by immunoSEQ multiplex PCR, which spanned a total of 54 Vbeta and 13 Jbeta segments. TCRdb fed the immunoSEQ multiplex PCR reads into MiXCR, producing one record per CDR3 protein. The table records 150,000 to 200,000 distinct CDR3 sequences, around 90% of them present only once. Sequencing of TCR beta covered CD8+ and CD4+ T cells obtained from blood. The J gene is TRBJ1-4, the V gene TRBV3-1, with D uncertain. The receptor was isolated from a human donor with Susac syndrome. What was sequenced was CD4+ T cells from PBMCs. The CDR3: CASSQFRAGSEKLFF. The CDR3 DNA follows: TGTGCCAGCAGCCAATTTCGGGCTGGGAGTGAAAAACTGTTTTTT.